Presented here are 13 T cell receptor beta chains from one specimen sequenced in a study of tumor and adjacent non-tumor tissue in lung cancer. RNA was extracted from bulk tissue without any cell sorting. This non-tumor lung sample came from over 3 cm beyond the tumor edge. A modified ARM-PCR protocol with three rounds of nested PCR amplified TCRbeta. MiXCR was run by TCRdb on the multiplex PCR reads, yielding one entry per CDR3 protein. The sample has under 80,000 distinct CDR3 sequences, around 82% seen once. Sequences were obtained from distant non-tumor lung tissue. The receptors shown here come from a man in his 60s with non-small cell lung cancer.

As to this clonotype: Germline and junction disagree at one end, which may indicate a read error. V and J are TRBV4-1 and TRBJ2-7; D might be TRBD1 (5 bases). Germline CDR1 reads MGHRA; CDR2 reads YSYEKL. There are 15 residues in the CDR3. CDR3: CASSQEQARVYEQYF. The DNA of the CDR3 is TGCGCTAGCAGCCAAGAACAGGCGAGAGTCTACGAGCAGTACTTC.

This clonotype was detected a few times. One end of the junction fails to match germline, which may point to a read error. In DNA, the CDR3 is TGCAGCGCCCCGCCCATTGGGGCAAACACTGAAGCTTTCTTC. Amino acids: CSAPPIGANTEAFF. This chain joins TRBV29-1 and TRBJ1-1; possibly TRBD1 for D (5 bases). The CDR3 sequence is 14 residues long. Germline CDR1 and CDR2: SQVTM and ANQGSEA.

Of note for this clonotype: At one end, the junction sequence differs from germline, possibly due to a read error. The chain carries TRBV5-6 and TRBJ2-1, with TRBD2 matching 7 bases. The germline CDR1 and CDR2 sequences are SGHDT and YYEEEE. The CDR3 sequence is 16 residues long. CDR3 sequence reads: CVSSLYGGAGYNEQSF. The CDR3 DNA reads TGTGTCAGCAGCCTTTATGGGGGAGCGGGATACAATGAGCAGTCCTTC.

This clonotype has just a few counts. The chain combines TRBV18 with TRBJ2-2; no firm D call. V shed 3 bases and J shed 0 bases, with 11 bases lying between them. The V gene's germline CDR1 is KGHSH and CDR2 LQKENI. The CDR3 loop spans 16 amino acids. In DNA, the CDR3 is TGTGCCAGCTCACCCCTCCCCGTCCCGAACACCGGGGAGCTGTTTTTT. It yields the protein CASSPLPVPNTGELFF.

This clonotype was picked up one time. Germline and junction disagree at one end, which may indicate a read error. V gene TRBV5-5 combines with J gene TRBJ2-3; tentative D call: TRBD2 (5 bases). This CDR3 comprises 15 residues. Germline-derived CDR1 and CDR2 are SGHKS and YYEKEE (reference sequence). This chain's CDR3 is CASSRWGERPDTLYF. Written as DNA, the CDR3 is TGCGCCAGCAGTCGGTGGGGTGAGCGGCCAGATACGCTGTATTTT.

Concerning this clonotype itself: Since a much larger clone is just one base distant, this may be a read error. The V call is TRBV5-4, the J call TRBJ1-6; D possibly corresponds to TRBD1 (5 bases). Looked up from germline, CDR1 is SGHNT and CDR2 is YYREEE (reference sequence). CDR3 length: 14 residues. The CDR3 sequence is CASNLRQTSSPLHF. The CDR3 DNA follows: TGTGCCAGCAACTTGAGACAGACCAGCTCACCCCTCCACTTT.

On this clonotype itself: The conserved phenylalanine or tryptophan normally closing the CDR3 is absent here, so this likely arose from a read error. For the CDR3, the DNA is TGTACCAGCAGCCCGGGACTACCCGACCGCAGCTCCTACAATGAGCAGTTCATC. Protein sequence: CTSSPGLPDRSSYNEQFI. The chain recombines TRBV13 with TRBJ2-1; TRBD2 agrees at 7 bases. This CDR3 is 18 amino acids long. Germline V CDR1 and CDR2: PRHDT, FYEKMQ (reference sequence).

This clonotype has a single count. CDR3 sequence reads: CVSSSQAGVAYGYTF. DNA of the CDR3: TGTGTTAGCAGTTCCCAAGCAGGGGTCGCCTATGGCTACACCTTC. This chain links TRBV6-5 with TRBJ1-2; weak D call: TRBD1 (6 bases). Germline-derived CDR1 and CDR2 are MNHEY and SVGAGI. This CDR3 region has 15 residues.

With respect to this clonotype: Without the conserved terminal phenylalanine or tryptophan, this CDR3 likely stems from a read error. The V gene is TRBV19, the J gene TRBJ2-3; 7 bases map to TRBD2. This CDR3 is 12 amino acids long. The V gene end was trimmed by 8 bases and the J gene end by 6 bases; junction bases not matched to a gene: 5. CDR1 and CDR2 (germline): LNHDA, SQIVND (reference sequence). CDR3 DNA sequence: TGTGCCAGTGGGGGGGTCTCTGATACGCAGTATTCT. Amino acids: CASGGVSDTQYS.

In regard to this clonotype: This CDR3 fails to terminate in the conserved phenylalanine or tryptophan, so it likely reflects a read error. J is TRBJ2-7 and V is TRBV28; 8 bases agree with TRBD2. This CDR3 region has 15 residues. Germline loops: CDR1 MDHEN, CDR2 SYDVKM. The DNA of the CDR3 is TGTGTCAGCAGTTTTCCGACTAGCGCTGCCTACGAGCAGTACTCC. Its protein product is CVSSFPTSAAYEQYS.

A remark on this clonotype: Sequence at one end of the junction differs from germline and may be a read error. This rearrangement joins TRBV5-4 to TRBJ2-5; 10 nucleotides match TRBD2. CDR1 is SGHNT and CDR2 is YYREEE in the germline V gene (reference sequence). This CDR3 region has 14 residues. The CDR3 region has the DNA TGTGCCAGCAGCTTAGCGGGAGGGGGAGAGATCCAGAACTTC. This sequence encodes CASSLAGGGEIQNF.

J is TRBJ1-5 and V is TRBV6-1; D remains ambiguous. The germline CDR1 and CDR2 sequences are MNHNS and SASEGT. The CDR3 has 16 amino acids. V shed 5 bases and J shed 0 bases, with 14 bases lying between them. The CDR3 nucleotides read TGTGCCAGCAGTCCTGGATACTATGATAGCAATCAGCCCCAGCATTTT. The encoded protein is CASSPGYYDSNQPQHF.

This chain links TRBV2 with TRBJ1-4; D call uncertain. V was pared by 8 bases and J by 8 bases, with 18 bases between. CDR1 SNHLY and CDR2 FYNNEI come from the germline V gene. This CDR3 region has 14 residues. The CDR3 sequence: CASVPNWTGEKLFF. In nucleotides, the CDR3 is TGTGCCAGCGTCCCGAACTGGACTGGCGAAAAACTGTTTTTT.